This TCR beta chain was sequenced for a study of CXCR3-negative and CXCR3-positive naive CD8 T cells. As for the study in general: Overall TRB read output was 120 million to 150 million, and each library contained about 1.5 +/- 0.3 million reads. Findings and caveats of the study: Cryopreservation partially decreased CXCR3 expression, and most assays used fresh PBMCs. Between one naive subset and the other, surface CD5 was comparable, and TCR strength was inferred from TRB CDR3 properties. Diversity proved comparably high across both naive subsets and much lower in memory CD8+ cells.

As regards this clonotype: Its antigen remains unidentified.

In preparing the TRB cDNA libraries, 5' RACE with UMI labels was used. TCRdb re-called the 5' RACE reads, yielding one record per CDR3 amino acid sequence without DNA. The sample totals 45,000 to 70,000 distinct CDR3 sequences. Germline loops: CDR1 SGDLS, CDR2 YYNGEE. The CDR3 spans 16 residues. Sequencing input: memory CD8+ T cells from blood. This chain joins TRBV9 and TRBJ2-7; TCRdb calls TRBD1, which cannot be checked without DNA. The origin of this receptor is a human donor in good health. Some clones in this sample may be carry-over from other donors' samples. The CDR3 reads CASSVETGGASYEQYF.